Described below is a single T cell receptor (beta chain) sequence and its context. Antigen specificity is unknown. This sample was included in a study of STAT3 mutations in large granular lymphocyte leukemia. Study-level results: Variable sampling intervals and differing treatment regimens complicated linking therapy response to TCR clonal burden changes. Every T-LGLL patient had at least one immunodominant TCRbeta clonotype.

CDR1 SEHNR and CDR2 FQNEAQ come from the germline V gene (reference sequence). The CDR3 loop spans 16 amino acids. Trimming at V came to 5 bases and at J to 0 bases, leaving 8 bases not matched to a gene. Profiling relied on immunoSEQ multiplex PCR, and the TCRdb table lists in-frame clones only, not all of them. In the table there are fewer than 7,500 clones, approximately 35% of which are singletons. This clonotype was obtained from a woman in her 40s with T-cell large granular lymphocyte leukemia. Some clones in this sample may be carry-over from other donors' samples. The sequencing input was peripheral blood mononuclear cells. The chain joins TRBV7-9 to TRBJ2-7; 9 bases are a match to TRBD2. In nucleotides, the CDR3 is TGTGCCAGCAGCGGCGGGGGGGCCCGGTACTCCTACGAGCAGTACTTC. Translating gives CASSGGGARYSYEQYF.